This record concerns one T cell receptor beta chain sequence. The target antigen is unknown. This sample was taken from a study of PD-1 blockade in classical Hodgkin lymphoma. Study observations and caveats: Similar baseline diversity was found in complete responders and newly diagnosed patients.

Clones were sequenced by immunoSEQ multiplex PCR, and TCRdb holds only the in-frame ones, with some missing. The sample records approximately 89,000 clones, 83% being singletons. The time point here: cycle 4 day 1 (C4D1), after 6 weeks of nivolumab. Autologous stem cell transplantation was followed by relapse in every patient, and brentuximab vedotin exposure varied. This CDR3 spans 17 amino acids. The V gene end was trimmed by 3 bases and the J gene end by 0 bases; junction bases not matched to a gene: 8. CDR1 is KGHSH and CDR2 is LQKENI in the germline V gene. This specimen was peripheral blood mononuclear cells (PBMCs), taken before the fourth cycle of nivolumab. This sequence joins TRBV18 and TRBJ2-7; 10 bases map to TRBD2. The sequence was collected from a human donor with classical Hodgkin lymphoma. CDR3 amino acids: CASSPGLADFYSYEQYF. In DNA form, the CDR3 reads TGTGCCAGCTCACCCGGACTAGCGGATTTTTACTCCTACGAGCAGTACTTC.